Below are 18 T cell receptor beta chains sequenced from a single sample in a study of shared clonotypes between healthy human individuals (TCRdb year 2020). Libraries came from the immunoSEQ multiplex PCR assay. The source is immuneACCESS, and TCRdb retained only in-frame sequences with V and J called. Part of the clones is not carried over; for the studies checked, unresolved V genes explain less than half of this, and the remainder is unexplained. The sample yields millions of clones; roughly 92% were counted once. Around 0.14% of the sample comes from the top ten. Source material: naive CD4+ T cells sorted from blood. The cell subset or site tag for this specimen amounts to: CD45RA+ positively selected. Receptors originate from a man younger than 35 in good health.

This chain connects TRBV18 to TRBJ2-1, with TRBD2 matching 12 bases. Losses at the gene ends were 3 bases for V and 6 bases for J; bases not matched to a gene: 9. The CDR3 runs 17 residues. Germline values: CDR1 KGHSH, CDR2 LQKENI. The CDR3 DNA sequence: TGTGCCAGCTCACCTTTCGTGACTAGCGGGAGCTCCAATGAGCAGTTCTTC. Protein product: CASSPFVTSGSSNEQFF.

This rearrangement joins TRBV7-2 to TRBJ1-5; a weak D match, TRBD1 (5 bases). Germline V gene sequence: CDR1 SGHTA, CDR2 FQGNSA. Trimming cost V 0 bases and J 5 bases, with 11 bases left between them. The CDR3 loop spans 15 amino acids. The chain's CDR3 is CASSLAGGTYQPQHF. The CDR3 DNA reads TGTGCCAGCAGCTTAGCCGGTGGGACCTATCAGCCCCAGCATTTT.

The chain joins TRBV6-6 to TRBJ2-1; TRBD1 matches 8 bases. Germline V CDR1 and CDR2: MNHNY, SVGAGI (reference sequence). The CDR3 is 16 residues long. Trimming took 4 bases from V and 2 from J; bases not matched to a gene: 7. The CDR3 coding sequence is TGTGCCAGCAGTTCCCCGACAGGGGACGCCTACAATGAGCAGTTCTTC. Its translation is CASSSPTGDAYNEQFF.

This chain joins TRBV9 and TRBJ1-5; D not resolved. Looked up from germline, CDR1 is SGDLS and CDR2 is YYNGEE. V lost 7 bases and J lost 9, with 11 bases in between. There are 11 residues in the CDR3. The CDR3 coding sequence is TGTGCCAGCGGCAGAGATGGGCCCCAGCATTTT. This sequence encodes CASGRDGPQHF.

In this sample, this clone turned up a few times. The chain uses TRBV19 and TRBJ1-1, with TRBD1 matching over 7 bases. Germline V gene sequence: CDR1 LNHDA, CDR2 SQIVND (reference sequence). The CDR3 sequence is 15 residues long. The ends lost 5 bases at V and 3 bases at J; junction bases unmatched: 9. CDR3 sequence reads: CASSLGGNIDTEAFF. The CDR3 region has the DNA TGTGCCAGTAGTCTAGGGGGCAATATTGACACTGAAGCTTTCTTT.

This chain's CDR3 is CASKRDSKAFF. The CDR3 nucleotides are TGTGCCAGCAAGAGGGACAGTAAAGCTTTCTTT. This chain connects TRBV6-1 to TRBJ1-1, with TRBD1 matching over 7 bases. There are 11 residues in the CDR3. Germline V gives CDR1 MNHNS, CDR2 SASEGT. V gave up 7 bases and J gave up 9 bases; unmatched junction bases: 5.

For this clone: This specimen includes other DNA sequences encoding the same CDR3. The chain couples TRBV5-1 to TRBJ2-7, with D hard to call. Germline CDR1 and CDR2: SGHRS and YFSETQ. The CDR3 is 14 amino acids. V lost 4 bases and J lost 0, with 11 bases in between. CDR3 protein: CASSLDHNSYEQYF. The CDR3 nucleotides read TGCGCCAGCAGCCTGGACCACAACTCCTACGAGCAGTACTTC.

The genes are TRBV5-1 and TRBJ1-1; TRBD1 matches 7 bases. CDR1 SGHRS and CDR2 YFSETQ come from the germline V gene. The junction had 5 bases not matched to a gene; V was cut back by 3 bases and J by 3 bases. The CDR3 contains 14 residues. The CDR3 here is CASSWTQGDTEAFF. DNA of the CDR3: TGCGCCAGCAGCTGGACTCAGGGGGACACTGAAGCTTTCTTT.

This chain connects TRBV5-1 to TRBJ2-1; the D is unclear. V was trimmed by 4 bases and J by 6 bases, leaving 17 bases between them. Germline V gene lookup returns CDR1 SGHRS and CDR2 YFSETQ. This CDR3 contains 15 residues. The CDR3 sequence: CASSLVNPGFNEQFF. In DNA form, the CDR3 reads TGCGCCAGCAGCCTAGTTAATCCAGGTTTCAATGAGCAGTTCTTC.

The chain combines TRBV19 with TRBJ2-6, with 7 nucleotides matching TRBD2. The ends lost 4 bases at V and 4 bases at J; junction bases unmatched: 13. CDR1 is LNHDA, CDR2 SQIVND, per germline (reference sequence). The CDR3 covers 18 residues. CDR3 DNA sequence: TGTGCCAGTAGTACGACCGGACTAGATGTGGTCGGGGCCAACGTCCTGACTTTC. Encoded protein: CASSTTGLDVVGANVLTF.

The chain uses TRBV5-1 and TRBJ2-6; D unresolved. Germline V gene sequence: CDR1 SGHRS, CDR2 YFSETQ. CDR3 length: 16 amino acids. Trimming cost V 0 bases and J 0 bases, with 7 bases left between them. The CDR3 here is CASSLVPISGANVLTF. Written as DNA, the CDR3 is TGCGCCAGCAGCTTGGTTCCTATCTCTGGGGCCAACGTCCTGACTTTC.

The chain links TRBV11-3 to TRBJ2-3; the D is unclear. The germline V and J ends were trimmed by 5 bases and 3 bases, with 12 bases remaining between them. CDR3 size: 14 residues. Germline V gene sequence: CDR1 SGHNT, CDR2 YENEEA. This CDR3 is CASSPRQGTDTQYF. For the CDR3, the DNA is TGTGCCAGCAGCCCCCGACAAGGAACAGATACGCAGTATTTT.

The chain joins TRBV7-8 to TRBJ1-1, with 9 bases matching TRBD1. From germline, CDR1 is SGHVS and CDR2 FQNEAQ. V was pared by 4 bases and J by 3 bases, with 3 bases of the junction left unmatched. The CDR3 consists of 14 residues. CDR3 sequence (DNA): TGTGCCAGCAGCTCTGACAGGGGGGACACTGAAGCTTTCTTT. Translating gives CASSSDRGDTEAFF.

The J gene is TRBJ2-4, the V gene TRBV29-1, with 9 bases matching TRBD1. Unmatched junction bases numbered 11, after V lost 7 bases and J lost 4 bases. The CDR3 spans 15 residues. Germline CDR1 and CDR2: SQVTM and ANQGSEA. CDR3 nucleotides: TGCAGCGCCACCCTTCGACAGGGGGGAAAAAACATTCAGTACTTC. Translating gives CSATLRQGGKNIQYF.

CDR3 sequence: CASNLDRGGNSPLHF. The CDR3 DNA is TGTGCCAGCAACCTGGACAGGGGGGGTAATTCACCCCTCCACTTT. The gene calls are TRBV2 and TRBJ1-6; 10 nucleotides match TRBD1. Germline V gene sequence: CDR1 SNHLY, CDR2 FYNNEI. V gave up 7 bases and J gave up 6 bases; unmatched junction bases: 6. The CDR3 is made up of 15 amino acids.

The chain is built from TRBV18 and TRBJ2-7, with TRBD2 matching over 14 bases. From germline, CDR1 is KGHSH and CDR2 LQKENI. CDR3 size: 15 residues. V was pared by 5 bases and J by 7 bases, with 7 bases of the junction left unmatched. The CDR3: CASSSGLAGAREQYF. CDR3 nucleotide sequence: TGTGCCAGCTCATCGGGACTAGCGGGGGCGCGAGAGCAGTACTTC.

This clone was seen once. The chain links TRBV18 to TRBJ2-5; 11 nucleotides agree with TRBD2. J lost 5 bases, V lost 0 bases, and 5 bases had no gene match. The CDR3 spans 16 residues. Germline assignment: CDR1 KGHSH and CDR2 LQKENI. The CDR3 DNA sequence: TGTGCCAGCTCACCACCCCTAGCGGGGGGTCGGGAGACCCAGTACTTC. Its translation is CASSPPLAGGRETQYF. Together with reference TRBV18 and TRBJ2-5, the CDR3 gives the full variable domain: NAGVMQNPRHLVRRRGQEARLRCSPMKGHSHVYWYRQLPEEGLKFMVYLQKENIIDESGMPKERFSAEFPKEGPSILRIQQVVRGDSAAYFCASSPPLAGGRETQYFGPGTRLLVL.

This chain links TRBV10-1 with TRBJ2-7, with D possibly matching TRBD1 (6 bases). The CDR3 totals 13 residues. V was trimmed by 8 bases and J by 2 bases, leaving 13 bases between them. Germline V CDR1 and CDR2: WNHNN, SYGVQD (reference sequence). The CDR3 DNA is TGCGCCAGCGCTCCGGGACAAACCTACGAGCAGTACTTC. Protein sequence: CASAPGQTYEQYF.